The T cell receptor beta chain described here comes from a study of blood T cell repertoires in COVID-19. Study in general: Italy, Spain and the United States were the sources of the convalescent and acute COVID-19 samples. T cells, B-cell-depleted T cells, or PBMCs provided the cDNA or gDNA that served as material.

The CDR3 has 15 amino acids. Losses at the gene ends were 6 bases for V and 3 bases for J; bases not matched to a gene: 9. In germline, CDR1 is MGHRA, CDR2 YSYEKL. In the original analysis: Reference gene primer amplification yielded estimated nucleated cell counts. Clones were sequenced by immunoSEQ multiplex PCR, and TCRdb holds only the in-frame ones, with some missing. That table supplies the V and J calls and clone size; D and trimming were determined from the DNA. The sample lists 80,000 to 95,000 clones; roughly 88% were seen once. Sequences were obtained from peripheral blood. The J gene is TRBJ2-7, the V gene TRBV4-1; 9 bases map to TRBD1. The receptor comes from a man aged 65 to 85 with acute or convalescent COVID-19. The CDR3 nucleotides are TGCGCCAGCAGTGTTACCGGGACAGGGAACTACGAGCAGTACTTC. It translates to CASSVTGTGNYEQYF.